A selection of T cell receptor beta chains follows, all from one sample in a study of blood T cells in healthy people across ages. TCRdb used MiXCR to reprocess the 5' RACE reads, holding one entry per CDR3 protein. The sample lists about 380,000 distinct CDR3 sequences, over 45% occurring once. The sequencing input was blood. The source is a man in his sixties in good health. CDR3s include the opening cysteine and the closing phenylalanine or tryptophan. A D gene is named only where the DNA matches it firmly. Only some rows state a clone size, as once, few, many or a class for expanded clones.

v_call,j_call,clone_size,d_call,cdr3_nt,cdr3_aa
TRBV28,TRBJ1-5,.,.,TGTGCCAGCAGTTTCGGGACGGGCCTGAATCAGCCCCAGCATTTT,CASSFGTGLNQPQHF
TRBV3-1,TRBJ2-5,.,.,TGTGCCAGCAGGGGAGGCCGAGGGTTCGGCGGGGAGACCCAGTACTTC,CASRGGRGFGGETQYF
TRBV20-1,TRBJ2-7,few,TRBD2,TGCAGTGCTAGAGAGGGCGCGGGGGTTGGGTACGAGCAGTACTTC,CSAREGAGVGYEQYF
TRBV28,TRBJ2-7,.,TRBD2,TGTGCCAGCAGTGGCCCCGGGACTAGCGGCTACGAGCAGTACTTC,CASSGPGTSGYEQYF
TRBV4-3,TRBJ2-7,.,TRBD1,TGCGCCAGCAGCCACGGGACAGGGGGAGTAAGGAACGAGCAGTACTTC,CASSHGTGGVRNEQYF
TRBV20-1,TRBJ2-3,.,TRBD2,TGCAGTGCTAGAGATCCGGGAGGCTTCCCAGATACGCAGTATTTT,CSARDPGGFPDTQYF
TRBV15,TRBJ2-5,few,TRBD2,TGTGCCACCAGCAGAGAAGCGGGAACATGGGAGACCCAGTACTTC,CATSREAGTWETQYF
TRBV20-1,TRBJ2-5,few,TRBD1,TGCAGTGCCCTGAAGGGGGCAGTGGGAGAGACCCAGTACTTC,CSALKGAVGETQYF
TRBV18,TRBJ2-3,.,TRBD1,TGTGCCAGCTCCGGGACAGGGGGCTCGGATACGCAGTATTTT,CASSGTGGSDTQYF
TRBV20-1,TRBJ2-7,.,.,TGCAGTGCTAGAGCTGACCAAAGGAGCTCCTACGAGCAGTACTTC,CSARADQRSSYEQYF
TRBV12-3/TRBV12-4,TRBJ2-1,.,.,TGTGCCAGCAGTTTGGGCGGGAACCACGGCAATGAGCAGTTCTTC,CASSLGGNHGNEQFF
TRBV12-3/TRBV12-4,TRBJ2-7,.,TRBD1,TGTGCCAGCAGTTTGGACAGGGTTCCTGACTACGAGCAGTACTTC,CASSLDRVPDYEQYF
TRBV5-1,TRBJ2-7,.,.,TGCGCCAGCCCACACGAGCAGTACTTC,CASPHEQYF
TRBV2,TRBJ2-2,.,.,TGTGCCAGCAAGCAGGGATACACCGGGGAGCTGTTTTTT,CASKQGYTGELFF
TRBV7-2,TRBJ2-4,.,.,TGTGCCAGCAGCTTAGGAGGGGTCGGGGCCAAAAACATTCAGTACTTC,CASSLGGVGAKNIQYF
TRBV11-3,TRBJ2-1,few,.,TGTGCCAGCAGCCCCCGCAACGGGCTGAGCTCCTACAATGAGCAGTTCTTC,CASSPRNGLSSYNEQFF
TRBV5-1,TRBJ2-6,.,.,TGCGCCAGCAGCGTGACAGCAGGGGCCAACGGCCTGACTTTC,CASSVTAGANGLTF
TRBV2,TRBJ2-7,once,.,TGTGCCAGCAGTGGGAATGTCCGGGGAGCAGAGCAGTACTTC,CASSGNVRGAEQYF
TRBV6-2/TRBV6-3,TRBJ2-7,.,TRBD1,TGTGCCAGCAGTTACCCATCCGGGACAGGGGGAGTCTACGAGCAGTACTTC,CASSYPSGTGGVYEQYF
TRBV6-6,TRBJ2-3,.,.,TGTGCCAGCAGTCCCGGAGGCGGGACTGGCACAGATACGCAGTATTTT,CASSPGGGTGTDTQYF
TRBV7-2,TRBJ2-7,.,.,TGTGCCAGCAGCTTAGGGTGGCGGAACTACTACGAGCAGTACTTC,CASSLGWRNYYEQYF
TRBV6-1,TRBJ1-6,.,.,TGTGCCAGCAGTGATGATTCACCCCTCCACTTT,CASSDDSPLHF
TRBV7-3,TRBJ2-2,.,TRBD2,TGTGCCAGCAGCGCCGGACTAGCGGGTACCGGGGAGCTGTTTTTT,CASSAGLAGTGELFF
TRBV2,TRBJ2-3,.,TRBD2,TGTGCCAGCAGTGAAAGACTAGCTGGTGCAGATACGCAGTATTTT,CASSERLAGADTQYF
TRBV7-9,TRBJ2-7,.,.,TGTGCCAGCAGAGGTAGCGGAGGGCTCTACGAGCAGTACTTC,CASRGSGGLYEQYF
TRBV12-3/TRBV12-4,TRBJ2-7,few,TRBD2,TGTGCCAGCAGTTTAACGCGACTAGCGTACGAGCAGTACTTC,CASSLTRLAYEQYF
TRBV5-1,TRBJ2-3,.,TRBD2,TGCGCCAGCAGCCCCACGAATAGCGGGAGGAGGGATACGCAGTATTTT,CASSPTNSGRRDTQYF
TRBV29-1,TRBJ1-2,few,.,TGCAGCGTTGCGACAGCCATCTATGGCTACACCTTC,CSVATAIYGYTF
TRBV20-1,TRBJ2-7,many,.,TGCAGTGCTAGACCCCTAGGGGGGGACTCCTACGAGCAGTACTTC,CSARPLGGDSYEQYF